The 7 T cell receptor beta chains below all came from one sample that was sequenced in a study of blood T cell repertoires in COVID-19. Method: immunoSEQ multiplex PCR; TCRdb's copy keeps in-frame clones and lacks some. The table lists 100,000 or so clones, about four fifths of them singletons. The sequenced material came from peripheral blood. These receptors originate from a woman in her seventies with acute or convalescent COVID-19.

The chain links TRBV6-5 to TRBJ1-4; the D gene is possibly TRBD1 (5 bases). Germline lookup yields CDR1 MNHEY and CDR2 SVGAGI. Trimming pared 3 bases from V and 4 bases from J, leaving 12 bases between. The CDR3 has 15 residues. The chain's CDR3 is CASSYLSGRNEKLFF. The DNA for the CDR3 is TGTGCCAGCAGTTATCTGTCAGGGCGTAATGAAAAACTGTTTTTT.

V and J are TRBV20-1 and TRBJ2-1, with 10 bases fitting TRBD2. Germline CDR1 is DFQATT and CDR2 is SNEGSKA (reference sequence). This CDR3 contains 16 residues. With V trimmed by 3 bases and J by 3 bases, 8 bases remained unmatched. CDR3 sequence reads: CSASVASGGVYNEQFF. CDR3 in DNA: TGCAGTGCTAGTGTGGCTAGCGGGGGAGTCTACAATGAGCAGTTCTTC.

The V gene is TRBV7-8, the J gene TRBJ2-5; possibly TRBD2 for D (5 bases). Germline V gene sequence: CDR1 SGHVS, CDR2 FQNEAQ. The CDR3 consists of 15 residues. Trimming took 1 base from V and 0 from J, leaving 9 bases between them. CDR3 residues: CASSLGAGNQETQYF. Here the CDR3 DNA reads TGTGCCAGCAGCTTAGGGGCCGGGAACCAAGAGACCCAGTACTTC.

This sequence joins TRBV7-3 and TRBJ1-1; D remains ambiguous. The CDR3 extends over 13 amino acids. V lost 2 bases, J lost 4 bases, and 8 bases lay in between. Germline values: CDR1 SGHTA, CDR2 FQGTGA. The CDR3, as DNA: TGTGCCAGCAGCTTATTTGCCGGCACTGAAGCTTTCTTT. Protein: CASSLFAGTEAFF.

This clone was picked up one time. The chain couples TRBV4-2 to TRBJ2-1; D unresolved. Germline V gives CDR1 LGHNA, CDR2 YNFKEQ. This CDR3 region has 14 residues. Trimming took off 4 bases at V and 3 bases at J, with 10 bases between the two ends. CDR3 DNA: TGTGCCAGCAGCCGCCGTGGAGACTACAATGAGCAGTTCTTC. This gives the protein CASSRRGDYNEQFF.

The CDR3 DNA reads as TGTGCCAGCAGCCCGCCGGGACAGCTCTCTATTGGCTACACCTTC. This codes for CASSPPGQLSIGYTF. The chain has TRBV5-6 and TRBJ1-2; TRBD1 matches at 7 bases. The CDR3 runs to 15 residues. The germline gives CDR1 SGHDT, CDR2 YYEEEE. The V segment lost 4 bases and the J segment 7 bases; nucleotides outside the gene matches: 13.

The J gene is TRBJ2-7, the V gene TRBV4-1; the match to TRBD1 covers 8 bases. This CDR3 is 16 amino acids long. From germline, CDR1 is MGHRA and CDR2 YSYEKL. Germline trimming cut 4 bases from V and 4 bases from J; bases unmatched to any gene: 12. CDR3 residues: CASSRTGQGNLYEQYF. Here the CDR3 DNA reads TGCGCCAGCAGCCGTACAGGACAGGGTAATTTGTACGAGCAGTACTTC.